This T cell receptor (beta chain) came from a study of PD-1 blockade in classical Hodgkin lymphoma. Study information: Nivolumab 3 mg/kg was given intravenously every 2 weeks. Study-wide results and limits: Patients were excluded if nivolumab began under 1 year after ASCT (the autologous transplant).

Brentuximab vedotin exposure varied, and every patient relapsed after autologous stem cell transplantation. Responses achieved at best were complete response, partial response or progressive disease. Trimming removed 1 base at V and 2 bases at J, with 13 bases between. The CDR3 spans 16 residues. Per germline, CDR1 SGHAT and CDR2 FQNNGV. Concerning this clone itself: Its antigen is unidentified.

Profiled with immunoSEQ multiplex PCR; TCRdb holds only in-frame clones, not every one. The sample shows about 23,000 clones, around 69% of them seen only once. The TCR sequence derives from a human donor with classical Hodgkin lymphoma. This chain joins TRBV11-2 and TRBJ2-3; D gene ambiguous. The specimen comprised peripheral blood mononuclear cells (PBMCs), sampled at baseline. CDR3 coding DNA: TGTGCCAGCAGCTTAGGTCCACTCAACCCCACAGATACGCAGTATTTT. It is translated as CASSLGPLNPTDTQYF. The variable domain in full, with the rest retrieved from reference TRBV11-2 and TRBJ2-3, is EAGVAQSPRYKIIEKRQSVAFWCNPISGHATLYWYQQILGQGPKLLIQFQNNGVVDDSQLPKDRFSAERLKGVDSTLKIQPAKLEDSAVYLCASSLGPLNPTDTQYFGPGTRLTVL.